This T cell receptor beta chain was recovered during a study of CD8 T cells in ankylosing spondylitis (dated by TCRdb to the late 2010s). About the investigation overall: The study profiled T cell receptor beta repertoires in healthy donors and ankylosing spondylitis patients to find disease-linked TCR variants. The full study cohort comprised 25 or so ankylosing spondylitis patients and roughly 110 healthy donors. Samples of peripheral blood were taken, and for ankylosing spondylitis patients, synovial fluid was collected as well. Study-level results and caveats: Some TCR beta motif variants had previously been reported in synovial fluid and blood of reactive arthritis patients, which suggested common disease-initiation mechanisms. Blood from ankylosing spondylitis patients appeared to be characterized by a TCR beta motif made up of 8 or 9 highly homologous amino acid variants. The disease-linked clones were reported as significantly enriched in matched synovial fluid samples from ankylosing spondylitis patients. The disease-linked clones showed a CD8+ phenotype and occurred at relatively low frequencies in peripheral blood.

The germline V gene (reference sequence) gives CDR1 as DFQATT and CDR2 as SNEGSKA. The CDR3 numbers 14 residues from cysteine through phenylalanine. Kept here is only the CDR3 DNA, which spans 42 bases and is read in frame from base 1. V is cut back by 2 bases and J by 5 bases, with 7 bases in the junction unmatched. About this clonotype itself: The antigen it binds to is not known. Within one base of it there is no much larger clone, and no base qualities were kept.

This sample was sequenced with an Illumina HiSeq 2500. Quantitative 5'-RACE with molecular barcodes was used to prepare TCR beta libraries. In the original analysis: To identify disease-linked TCR variants, a new computational method was used, one built on a probabilistic model of VDJ rearrangement. The raw public reads went through TCRdb reprocessing: fastp at Q25, MiXCR clone calling, in-frame beta chains kept. Each entry is one CDR3 protein sequence, shown with its most common DNA and genes. The V and J calls and clone size come from TCRdb's table, not from the authors' own analysis. The sample table shows about 220,000 distinct CDR3 sequences, and roughly 26% are seen once. The ten largest clones capture 6.6% of the sample.

This clonotype was sampled from a male donor with ankylosing spondylitis or in good health (not recorded which). The chain employs TRBV20-1 and TRBJ2-7; 9 junctional bases match TRBD1. The sequencing input was blood, either unsorted or a sorted T cell fraction (not recorded which). The CDR3 region: CSARLGTGRNEQYF. The nucleotides are TGCAGTGCTAGACTCGGGACAGGGAGAAACGAGCAGTACTTC.